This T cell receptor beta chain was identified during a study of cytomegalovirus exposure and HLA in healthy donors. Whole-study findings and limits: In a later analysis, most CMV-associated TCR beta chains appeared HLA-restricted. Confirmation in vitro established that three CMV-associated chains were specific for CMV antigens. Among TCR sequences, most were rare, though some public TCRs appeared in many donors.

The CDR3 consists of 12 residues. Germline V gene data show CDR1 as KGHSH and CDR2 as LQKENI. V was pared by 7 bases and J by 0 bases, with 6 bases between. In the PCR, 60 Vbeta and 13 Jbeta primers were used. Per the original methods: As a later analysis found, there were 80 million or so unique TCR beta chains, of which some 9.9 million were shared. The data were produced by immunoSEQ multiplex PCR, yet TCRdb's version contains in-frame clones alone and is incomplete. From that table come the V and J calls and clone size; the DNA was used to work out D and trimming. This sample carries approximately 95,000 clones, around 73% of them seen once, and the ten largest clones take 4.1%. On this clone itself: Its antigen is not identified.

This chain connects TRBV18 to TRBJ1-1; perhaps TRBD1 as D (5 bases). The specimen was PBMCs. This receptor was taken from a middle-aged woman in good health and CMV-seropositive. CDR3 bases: TGTGCCAGCTGGGGCCTGAACACTGAAGCTTTCTTT. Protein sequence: CASWGLNTEAFF.